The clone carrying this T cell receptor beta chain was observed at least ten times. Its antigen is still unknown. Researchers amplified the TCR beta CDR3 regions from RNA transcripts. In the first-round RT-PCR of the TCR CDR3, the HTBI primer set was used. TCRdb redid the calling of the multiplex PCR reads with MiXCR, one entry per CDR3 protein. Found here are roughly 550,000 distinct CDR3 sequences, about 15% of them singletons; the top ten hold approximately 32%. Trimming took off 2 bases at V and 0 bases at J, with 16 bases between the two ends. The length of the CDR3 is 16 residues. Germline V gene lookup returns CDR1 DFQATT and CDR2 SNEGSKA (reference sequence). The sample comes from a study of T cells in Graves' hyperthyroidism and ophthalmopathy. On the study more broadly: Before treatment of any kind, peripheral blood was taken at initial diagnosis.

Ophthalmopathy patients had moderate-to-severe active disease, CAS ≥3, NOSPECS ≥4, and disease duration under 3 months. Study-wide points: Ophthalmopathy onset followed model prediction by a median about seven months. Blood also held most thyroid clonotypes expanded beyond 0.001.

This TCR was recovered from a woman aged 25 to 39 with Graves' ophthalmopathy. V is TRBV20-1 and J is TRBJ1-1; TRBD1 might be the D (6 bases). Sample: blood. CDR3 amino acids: CSARPLQGIMNTEAFF. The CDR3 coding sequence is TGCAGTGCTAGACCCCTGCAGGGGATCATGAACACTGAAGCTTTCTTT.